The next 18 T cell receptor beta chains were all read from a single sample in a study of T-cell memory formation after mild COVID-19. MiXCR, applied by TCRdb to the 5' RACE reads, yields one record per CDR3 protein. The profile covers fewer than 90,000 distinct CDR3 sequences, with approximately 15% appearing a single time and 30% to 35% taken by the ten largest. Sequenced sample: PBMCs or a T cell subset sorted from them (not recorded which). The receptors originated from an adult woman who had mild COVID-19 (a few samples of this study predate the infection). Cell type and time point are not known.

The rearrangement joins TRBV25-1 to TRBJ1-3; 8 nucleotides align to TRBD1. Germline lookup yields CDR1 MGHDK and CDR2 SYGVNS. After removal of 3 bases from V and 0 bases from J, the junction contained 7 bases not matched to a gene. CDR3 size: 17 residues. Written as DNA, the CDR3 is TGTGCCAGCAGTGAGCCGGGACAGGAGTACTCTGGAAACACCATATATTTT. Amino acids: CASSEPGQEYSGNTIYF.

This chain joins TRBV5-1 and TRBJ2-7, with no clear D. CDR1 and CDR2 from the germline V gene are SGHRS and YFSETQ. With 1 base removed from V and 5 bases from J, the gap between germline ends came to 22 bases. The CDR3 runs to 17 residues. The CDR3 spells CASSLRESFPSQDEQYF. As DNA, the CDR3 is TGCGCCAGCAGCTTGAGGGAATCATTCCCATCCCAAGACGAGCAGTACTTC.

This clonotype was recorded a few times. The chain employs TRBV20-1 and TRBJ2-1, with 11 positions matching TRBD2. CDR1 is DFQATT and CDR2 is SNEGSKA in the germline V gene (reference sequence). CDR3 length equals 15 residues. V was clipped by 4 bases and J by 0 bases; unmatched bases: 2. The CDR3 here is CSATGLAVSYNEQFF. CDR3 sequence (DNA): TGCAGTGCTACGGGACTAGCGGTCTCCTACAATGAGCAGTTCTTC.

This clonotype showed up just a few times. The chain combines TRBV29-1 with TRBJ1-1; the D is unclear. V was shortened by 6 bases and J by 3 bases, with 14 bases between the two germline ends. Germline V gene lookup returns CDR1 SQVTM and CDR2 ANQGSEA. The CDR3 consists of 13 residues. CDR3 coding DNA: TGCAGCGTGCCCCGGGAGGGTTACACTGAAGCTTTCTTT. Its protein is CSVPREGYTEAFF.

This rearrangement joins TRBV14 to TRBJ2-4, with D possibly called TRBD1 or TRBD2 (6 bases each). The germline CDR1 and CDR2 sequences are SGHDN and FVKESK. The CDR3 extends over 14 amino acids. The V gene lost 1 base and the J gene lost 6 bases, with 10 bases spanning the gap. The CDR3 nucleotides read TGTGCCAGCAGCCAAGCGGAGGGGGGAAACATTCAGTACTTC. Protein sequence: CASSQAEGGNIQYF.

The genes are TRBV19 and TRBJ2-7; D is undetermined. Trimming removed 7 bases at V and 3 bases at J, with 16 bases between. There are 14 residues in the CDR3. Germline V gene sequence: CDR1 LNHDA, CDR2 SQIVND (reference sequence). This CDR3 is CASISWTAYYEQYF. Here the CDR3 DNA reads TGTGCCAGTATATCCTGGACCGCCTACTACGAGCAGTACTTC.

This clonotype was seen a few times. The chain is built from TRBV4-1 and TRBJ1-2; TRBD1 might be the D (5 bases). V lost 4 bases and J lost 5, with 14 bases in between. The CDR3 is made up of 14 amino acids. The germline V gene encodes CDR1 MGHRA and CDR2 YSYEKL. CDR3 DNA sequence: TGCGCCAGCAGCCCGGGACCGATGATGTATGGCTACACCTTC. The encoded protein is CASSPGPMMYGYTF.

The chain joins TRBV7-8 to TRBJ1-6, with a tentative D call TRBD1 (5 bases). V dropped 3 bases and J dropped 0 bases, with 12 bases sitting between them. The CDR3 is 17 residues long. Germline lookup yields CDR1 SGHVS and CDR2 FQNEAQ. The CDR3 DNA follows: TGTGCCAGCAGCTTGACAGAGAGTTTCTCCTATAATTCACCCCTCCACTTT. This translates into CASSLTESFSYNSPLHF. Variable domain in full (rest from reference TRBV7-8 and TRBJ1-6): GAGVSQSPRYKVAKRGQDVALRCDPISGHVSLFWYQQALGQGPEFLTYFQNEAQLDKSGLPSDRFFAERPEGSVSTLKIQRTQQEDSAVYLCASSLTESFSYNSPLHFGNGTRLTVT.

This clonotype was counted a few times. CDR3: CASYYTGELFF. The CDR3 DNA is TGTGCCAGCTACTACACCGGGGAGCTGTTTTTT. The rearrangement uses TRBV2 and TRBJ2-2, with unresolved D. Per the germline V gene, CDR1 is SNHLY and CDR2 is FYNNEI. Trimming left V 8 bases short and J 3 bases short, with 4 bases between. This CDR3 is 11 amino acids long.

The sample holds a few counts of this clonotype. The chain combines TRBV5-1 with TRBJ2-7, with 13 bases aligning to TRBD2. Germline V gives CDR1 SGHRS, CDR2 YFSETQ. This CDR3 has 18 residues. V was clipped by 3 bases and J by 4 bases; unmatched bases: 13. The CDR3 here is CASSWYGLAGVYNYEQYF. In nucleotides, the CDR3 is TGCGCCAGCAGCTGGTATGGACTAGCGGGAGTTTACAATTACGAGCAGTACTTC. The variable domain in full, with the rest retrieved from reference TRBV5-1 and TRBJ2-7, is KAGVTQTPRYLIKTRGQQVTLSCSPISGHRSVSWYQQTPGQGLQFLFEYFSETQRNKGNFPGRFSGRQFSNSRSEMNVSTLELGDSALYLCASSWYGLAGVYNYEQYFGPGTRLTVT.

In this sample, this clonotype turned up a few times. The DNA of the CDR3 is TGTGCTGCGGAAGGGCCGACCTACGAGCAGTACTTC. Translating gives CAAEGPTYEQYF. The V call is TRBV6-6, the J call TRBJ2-7; D not certain. The CDR3 contains 12 residues. The germline V gene has CDR1 MNHNY and CDR2 SVGAGI (reference sequence).

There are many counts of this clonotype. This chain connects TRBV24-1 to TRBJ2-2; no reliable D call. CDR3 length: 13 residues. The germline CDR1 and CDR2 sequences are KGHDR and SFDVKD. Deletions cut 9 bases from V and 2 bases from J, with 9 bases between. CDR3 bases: TGTGCCACCGAAGTCGGAAACACCGGGGAGCTGTTTTTT. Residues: CATEVGNTGELFF.

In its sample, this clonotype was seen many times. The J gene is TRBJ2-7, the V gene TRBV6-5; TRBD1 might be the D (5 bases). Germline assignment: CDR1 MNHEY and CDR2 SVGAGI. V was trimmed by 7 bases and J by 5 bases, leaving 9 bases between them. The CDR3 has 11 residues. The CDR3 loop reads CASTGIHEQYF. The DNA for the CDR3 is TGTGCCAGCACAGGGATCCACGAGCAGTACTTC.

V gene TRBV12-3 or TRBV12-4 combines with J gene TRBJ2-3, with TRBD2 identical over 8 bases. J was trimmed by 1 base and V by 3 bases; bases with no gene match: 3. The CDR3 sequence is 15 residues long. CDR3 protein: CASSFALAGTDTQYF. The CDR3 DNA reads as TGTGCCAGCAGTTTCGCACTAGCGGGCACAGATACGCAGTATTTT.

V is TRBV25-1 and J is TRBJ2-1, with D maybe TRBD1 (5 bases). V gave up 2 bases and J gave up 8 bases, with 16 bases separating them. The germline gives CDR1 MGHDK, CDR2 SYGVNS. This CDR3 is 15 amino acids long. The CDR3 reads CASSEHGQGDYEQFF. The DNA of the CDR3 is TGTGCCAGCAGTGAACATGGGCAGGGCGATTATGAGCAGTTCTTC.

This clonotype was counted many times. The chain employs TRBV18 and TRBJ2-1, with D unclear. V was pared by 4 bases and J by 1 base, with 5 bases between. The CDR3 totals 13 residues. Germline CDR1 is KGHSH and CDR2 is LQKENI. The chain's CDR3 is CASSLQSYNEQFF. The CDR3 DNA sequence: TGTGCCAGCTCACTACAATCCTACAATGAGCAGTTCTTC.

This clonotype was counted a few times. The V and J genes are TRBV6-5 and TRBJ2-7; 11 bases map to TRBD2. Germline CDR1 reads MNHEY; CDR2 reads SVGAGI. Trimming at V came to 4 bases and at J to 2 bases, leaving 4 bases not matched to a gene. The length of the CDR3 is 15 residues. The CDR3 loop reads CASSSLAGETYEQYF. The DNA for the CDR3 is TGTGCCAGCAGTTCACTAGCGGGGGAAACCTACGAGCAGTACTTC.

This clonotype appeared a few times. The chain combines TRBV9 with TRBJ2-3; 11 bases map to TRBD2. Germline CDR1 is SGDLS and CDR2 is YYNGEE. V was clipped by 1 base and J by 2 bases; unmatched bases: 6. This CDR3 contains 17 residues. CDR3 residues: CASSVPLAGGLTDTQYF. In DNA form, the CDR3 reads TGTGCCAGCAGCGTACCTCTAGCGGGGGGCCTCACAGATACGCAGTATTTT. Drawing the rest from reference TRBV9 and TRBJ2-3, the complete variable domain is DSGVTQTPKHLITATGQRVTLRCSPRSGDLSVYWYQQSLDQGLQFLIQYYNGEERAKGNILERFSAQQFPDLHSELNLSSLELGDSALYFCASSVPLAGGLTDTQYFGPGTRLTVL.